What follows are 13 T cell receptor beta chains derived from one specimen sequenced in a study of blood T cell repertoires in COVID-19. Sequenced by immunoSEQ multiplex PCR; TCRdb stores in-frame clones only, minus some. In the table there are more than 300,000 clones, more than 75% of which are singletons. Sequencing was done on a sample of peripheral blood. The receptors originated from a woman between 18 and 30 years old who had recovered from COVID-19.

The chain is built from TRBV18 and TRBJ2-1, with 9 nucleotides matching TRBD2. Trimming cost V 7 bases and J 3 bases; bases outside gene matches: 4. The CDR3 has 14 amino acids. Per the germline V gene, CDR1 is KGHSH and CDR2 is LQKENI. Written as DNA, the CDR3 is TGTGCCAGCTACTTAGCGGGAGACTACAATGAGCAGTTCTTC. Protein sequence: CASYLAGDYNEQFF.

The chain carries TRBV18 and TRBJ2-3, with TRBD1 matching over 7 bases. CDR3 size: 18 residues. Per germline, CDR1 KGHSH and CDR2 LQKENI. The J segment lost 2 bases and the V segment lost 4 bases, leaving 15 bases of the junction unmatched. CDR3 DNA: TGTGCCAGCTCACGTACATCTCGACAGGGACGGGACACAGATACGCAGTATTTT. It specifies CASSRTSRQGRDTDTQYF.

The J gene is TRBJ1-3, the V gene TRBV7-2; 12 nucleotides align to TRBD1. Per the germline V gene, CDR1 is SGHTA and CDR2 is FQGNSA. V shed 5 bases, J shed 3 bases, and the junction held 8 bases outside the gene matches. The CDR3 runs 17 residues. The CDR3: CASSAWDRGRGGNTIYF. In nucleotides, the CDR3 is TGTGCCAGCAGCGCTTGGGACAGGGGGCGAGGTGGAAACACCATATATTTT.

The chain has TRBV5-6 and TRBJ1-3; unclear D gene. Trimming took 5 bases from V and 2 from J, leaving 14 bases between them. The CDR3 runs 15 residues. Per germline, CDR1 SGHDT and CDR2 YYEEEE. CDR3 nucleotide sequence: TGTGCCAGCAGTCAAACTTTGAAGACTGGAAACACCATATATTTT. This translates into CASSQTLKTGNTIYF.

The chain has TRBV14 and TRBJ2-1, with D possibly matching TRBD2 (6 bases). V lost 3 bases to trimming and J lost 0 bases, with 12 bases between them. The CDR3 loop spans 16 amino acids. Looked up from germline, CDR1 is SGHDN and CDR2 is FVKESK. The CDR3 DNA reads TGTGCCAGCAGCCAGCAGCGGGCCTACTCCTACAATGAGCAGTTCTTC. This sequence encodes CASSQQRAYSYNEQFF.

The chain joins TRBV10-3 to TRBJ1-2; maybe TRBD1 (6 bases). Germline CDR1 and CDR2: ENHRY and SYGVKD. Trimming cost V 7 bases and J 0 bases, with 27 bases left between them. The CDR3 consists of 19 residues. DNA of the CDR3: TGTGCCATCATGGGGCGGAACAGGGCGATTCTTGGTGCTAACTATGGCTACACCTTC. Translating it yields CAIMGRNRAILGANYGYTF.

The chain recombines TRBV7-2 with TRBJ2-5, with D possibly matching TRBD2 (5 bases). The CDR3 is 14 amino acids. Looked up from germline, CDR1 is SGHTA and CDR2 is FQGNSA. Trimming pared 5 bases from V and 2 bases from J, leaving 12 bases between. CDR3 region: CASSAQSGQETQYF. The CDR3 DNA follows: TGTGCCAGCAGCGCCCAGAGCGGACAAGAGACCCAGTACTTC.

A single count supports this clone. This chain uses TRBV14 with TRBJ1-3; D remains unclear. Germline V CDR1 and CDR2: SGHDN, FVKESK. This CDR3 spans 16 amino acids. Trimming left V 0 bases short and J 0 bases short, with 9 bases between. The CDR3 coding sequence is TGTGCCAGCAGCCAAGATACAGTCGTCTCTGGAAACACCATATATTTT. Its translation: CASSQDTVVSGNTIYF.

This chain links TRBV2 with TRBJ1-1, with D tentatively TRBD1 (5 bases). Germline lookup yields CDR1 SNHLY and CDR2 FYNNEI. The CDR3 is made up of 11 amino acids. This chain's CDR3 is CVYTGETEAFF. CDR3 nucleotide sequence: TGTGTCTATACGGGGGAGACTGAAGCTTTCTTT.

The V gene is TRBV6-2 or TRBV6-3, the J gene TRBJ1-2, with 8 bases aligning to TRBD1. Trimming at V came to 2 bases and at J to 8 bases, leaving 4 bases not matched to a gene. CDR1 and CDR2 from the germline V gene are MNHEY and SVGEGT. The CDR3 runs 13 residues. CDR3 nucleotide sequence: TGTGCCAGCAGTTACAGGACAGGGACCGGCTACACCTTC. The encoded protein is CASSYRTGTGYTF.

This chain links TRBV18 with TRBJ2-3; 9 nucleotides agree with TRBD1. This CDR3 is 15 amino acids long. Germline trimming cut 4 bases from V and 6 bases from J; bases unmatched to any gene: 8. Germline CDR1 is KGHSH and CDR2 is LQKENI. The CDR3 nucleotides read TGTGCCAGCTCACGGAGAGGACAGGGGATGGATACGCAGTATTTT. It is translated as CASSRRGQGMDTQYF. Full variable domain (outside the CDR3, taken from reference TRBV18 and TRBJ2-3): NAGVMQNPRHLVRRRGQEARLRCSPMKGHSHVYWYRQLPEEGLKFMVYLQKENIIDESGMPKERFSAEFPKEGPSILRIQQVVRGDSAAYFCASSRRGQGMDTQYFGPGTRLTVL.

The chain uses TRBV19 and TRBJ2-3; D remains ambiguous. The CDR3 is 14 residues long. CDR1 and CDR2 (germline): LNHDA, SQIVND (reference sequence). V shed 10 bases and J shed 3 bases, with 17 bases lying between them. DNA for the CDR3: TGTGCCACTTCAAGACTCTCGGGTACAGATACGCAGTATTTT. It is translated as CATSRLSGTDTQYF.

The chain joins TRBV11-3 to TRBJ2-1; D possibly corresponds to TRBD2 (5 bases). CDR1 and CDR2 (germline): SGHNT, YENEEA. The CDR3 is 15 residues long. V shed 5 bases and J shed 7 bases, with 18 bases lying between them. CDR3 protein: CASSLCRREGNEQFF. In DNA form, the CDR3 reads TGTGCCAGCAGCCTCTGCCGGAGAGAGGGAAATGAGCAGTTCTTC.